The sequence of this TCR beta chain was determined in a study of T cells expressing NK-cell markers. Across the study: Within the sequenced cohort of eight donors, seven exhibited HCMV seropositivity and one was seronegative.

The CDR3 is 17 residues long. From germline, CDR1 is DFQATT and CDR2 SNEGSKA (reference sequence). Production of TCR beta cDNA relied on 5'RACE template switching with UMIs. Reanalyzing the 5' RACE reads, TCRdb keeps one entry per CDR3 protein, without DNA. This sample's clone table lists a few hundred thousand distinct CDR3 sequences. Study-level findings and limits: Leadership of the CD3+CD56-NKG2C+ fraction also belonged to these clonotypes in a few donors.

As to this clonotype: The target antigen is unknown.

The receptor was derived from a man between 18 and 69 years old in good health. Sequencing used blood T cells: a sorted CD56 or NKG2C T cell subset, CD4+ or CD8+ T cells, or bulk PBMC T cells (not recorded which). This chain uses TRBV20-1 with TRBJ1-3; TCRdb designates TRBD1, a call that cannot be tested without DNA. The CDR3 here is CSASEPGPIISGNTIYF.